These T cell receptor beta chains were read from a single sample in a study of CD8 T cells in Susac syndrome. TCRdb reprocessed the immunoSEQ multiplex PCR reads via MiXCR and lists one record per CDR3 protein. Found here are about 150,000 distinct CDR3 sequences, 95% of them singletons; the top ten hold over 0.15%. The sequenced material came from CD8+ T cells from PBMCs. Receptors were obtained from a human donor with Susac syndrome. The CDR3 runs from the conserved cysteine through the conserved F or W. D genes are given only for firm matches. For some rows the clone size is stated as once, few or many, or as a class when expanded; others skip it.

clone_size,d_call,cdr3_length,v_call,j_call,cdr3_aa,cdr3_nt
NA,TRBD2,14,TRBV20-1,TRBJ2-5,CSATRGVRRETQYF,TGCAGTGCGACCCGGGGGGTTCGACGGGAGACCCAGTACTTC
few,NA,12,TRBV7-9,TRBJ1-2,CASSLGAYGYTF,TGTGCCAGCAGCTTAGGGGCCTATGGCTACACCTTC
NA,NA,12,TRBV11-2,TRBJ2-5,CASSLRLETQYF,TGTGCCAGCAGCTTAAGGTTGGAGACCCAGTACTTC
NA,NA,15,TRBV9,TRBJ2-7,CASSAEFSAQDEQYF,TGTGCCAGCAGCGCCGAGTTTAGCGCCCAGGACGAGCAGTACTTC
NA,TRBD2,16,TRBV29-1,TRBJ2-7,CSVERSGTGGLYEQYF,TGCAGCGTTGAACGGTCGGGAACGGGAGGGCTCTACGAGCAGTACTTC
NA,NA,13,TRBV28,TRBJ1-2,CASSHIITYGYTF,TGTGCCAGCAGTCATATCATTACCTATGGCTACACCTTC
NA,NA,15,TRBV5-6,TRBJ2-7,CASSLVAGRAYEQYF,TGTGCCAGCAGCTTGGTCGCAGGGAGAGCCTACGAGCAGTACTTC
NA,NA,15,TRBV4-2,TRBJ1-5,CASSQEEGSNQPQHF,TGTGCCAGCAGCCAAGAGGAGGGGAGCAATCAGCCCCAGCATTTT
NA,NA,17,TRBV4-2,TRBJ2-7,CASSQAGGMETSYEQYF,TGTGCCAGCAGCCAAGCAGGGGGGATGGAGACGTCCTACGAGCAGTACTTC
once,TRBD2,14,TRBV28,TRBJ2-1,CASSRLAGEREQFF,TGTGCCAGCAGCCGACTAGCGGGAGAACGGGAGCAGTTCTTC
NA,TRBD2,15,TRBV30,TRBJ2-3,CAWSPTSGFTDTQYF,TGTGCCTGGAGTCCGACTAGCGGTTTCACAGATACGCAGTATTTT
once,NA,16,TRBV21-1,TRBJ2-1,CASSSAGLAGAHEQFF,TGTGCCAGCAGCTCCGCCGGCCTAGCGGGAGCCCATGAGCAGTTCTTC
NA,NA,14,TRBV7-2,TRBJ2-5,CASSLELTGGTQYF,TGTGCCAGCAGCCTGGAGCTGACCGGCGGGACCCAGTACTTC
NA,NA,15,TRBV5-1,TRBJ2-5,CASSLVVLGQETQYF,TGCGCCAGCAGCCTGGTAGTTTTAGGGCAAGAGACCCAGTACTTC
NA,NA,12,TRBV6-6,TRBJ2-7,CASSSTVYEQYF,TGTGCCAGCAGTTCTACCGTCTACGAGCAGTACTTC
NA,NA,15,TRBV5-4,TRBJ2-2,CASSGIAHNTGELFF,TGTGCCAGCAGCGGGATAGCACATAACACCGGGGAGCTGTTTTTT
NA,NA,13,TRBV19,TRBJ1-5,CASRKEGNQPQHF,TGTGCCAGTAGGAAGGAGGGAAATCAGCCCCAGCATTTT
NA,NA,11,TRBV25-1,TRBJ2-7,CASSDSYEQYF,TGTGCCAGCAGTGACAGCTACGAGCAGTACTTC
NA,NA,15,TRBV29-1,TRBJ2-5,CSVDREVGGQETQYF,TGCAGCGTTGACAGGGAGGTGGGGGGACAAGAGACCCAGTACTTC
NA,TRBD1,16,TRBV24-1,TRBJ1-5,CATSGTGAYSNQPQHF,TGTGCCACCAGTGGCACAGGGGCGTATAGCAATCAGCCCCAGCATTTT
NA,NA,15,TRBV9,TRBJ2-7,CASSVEWMGTYEQYF,TGTGCCAGCAGCGTAGAATGGATGGGGACTTACGAGCAGTACTTC
once,NA,17,TRBV4-1,TRBJ1-2,CASSHPGQPMSPYGYTF,TGCGCCAGCAGCCATCCAGGACAGCCTATGTCTCCCTATGGCTACACCTTC
NA,NA,15,TRBV10-3,TRBJ2-5,CATVDEGGGQETQYF,TGTGCCACAGTAGATGAGGGGGGGGGTCAAGAGACCCAGTACTTC
NA,TRBD2,16,TRBV24-1,TRBJ2-1,CATSETGLAGENEQFF,TGTGCCACCAGTGAGACGGGACTAGCGGGAGAGAATGAGCAGTTCTTC
NA,NA,14,TRBV18,TRBJ2-1,CASSPRGAYNEQFF,TGTGCCAGCTCACCTAGGGGGGCCTACAATGAGCAGTTCTTC
NA,NA,11,TRBV10-3,TRBJ2-1,CASSTGNEQFF,TGTGCCAGCTCCACGGGGAATGAGCAGTTCTTC
NA,TRBD2,14,TRBV27,TRBJ2-7,CASSSFGGSYEQYF,TGTGCCAGCAGTTCGTTCGGCGGGAGTTACGAGCAGTACTTC
NA,TRBD1,15,TRBV3-1,TRBJ1-2,CASSQGWDRAYGYTF,TGTGCCAGCAGCCAAGGTTGGGACAGGGCCTATGGCTACACCTTC
NA,NA,14,TRBV4-1,TRBJ2-5,CASSQWAQPETQYF,TGCGCCAGCAGCCAGTGGGCCCAACCAGAGACCCAGTACTTC
NA,NA,11,TRBV28,TRBJ1-5,CATQGAQPQHF,TGTGCCACCCAGGGAGCTCAGCCCCAGCATTTT
NA,TRBD1,14,TRBV29-1,TRBJ1-5,CSVLTGDSNQPQHF,TGCAGCGTCCTGACAGGGGATAGCAATCAGCCCCAGCATTTT
NA,TRBD1,14,TRBV20-1,TRBJ2-1,CSARDQDRLNEQFF,TGCAGTGCTAGAGATCAGGACAGGCTCAATGAGCAGTTCTTC
NA,NA,12,TRBV4-1,TRBJ1-2,CASSGLEDGYTF,TGCGCCAGCAGCGGGCTCGAGGATGGCTACACCTTC
NA,NA,14,TRBV4-1,TRBJ2-1,CASSQDLAYNEQFF,TGCGCCAGCAGCCAAGATCTAGCCTACAATGAGCAGTTCTTC
NA,NA,16,TRBV20-1,TRBJ2-3,CSAADAPSLLTDTHYF,TGCAGTGCTGCCGACGCTCCGTCCTTACTCACAGATACGCATTATTTT
NA,NA,15,TRBV28,TRBJ2-1,CASSALLRRYNEQFF,TGTGCCAGCAGTGCGTTACTGAGAAGGTACAATGAGCAGTTCTTC
NA,TRBD2,14,TRBV30,TRBJ2-7,CAWSGLAISYEQYF,TGTGCCTGGAGTGGACTAGCGATTAGCTACGAGCAGTACTTC
NA,NA,17,TRBV4-1,TRBJ2-4,CASSQGQAVLAKNIQYF,TGCGCCAGCAGCCAAGGTCAAGCAGTACTAGCCAAAAACATTCAGTACTTC
NA,TRBD1,16,TRBV27,TRBJ1-3,CASSLTGQSSGNTIYF,TGTGCCAGCAGTTTGACGGGACAGTCCTCTGGAAACACCATATATTTT
NA,TRBD1,14,TRBV25-1,TRBJ2-5,CASSDRDRAPTQYF,TGTGCCAGCAGTGACCGGGACAGGGCTCCGACCCAGTACTTC
NA,TRBD1,14,TRBV27,TRBJ2-7,CASSATGGPYEQYF,TGTGCCAGCAGCGCAACAGGGGGACCTTACGAGCAGTACTTC
NA,NA,12,TRBV5-1,TRBJ1-1,CASSLEDSEAFF,TGCGCCAGCAGCTTAGAGGACAGCGAAGCTTTCTTT
once,TRBD1,19,TRBV4-1,TRBJ2-7,CASSQYVPGQGLSSYEQYF,TGCGCCAGCAGCCAATACGTCCCGGGACAGGGCCTAAGCTCCTACGAGCAGTACTTC
NA,TRBD1,15,TRBV5-4,TRBJ1-1,CASSLDGQANTEAFF,TGTGCCAGCAGCTTGGACGGACAGGCGAACACTGAAGCTTTCTTT
NA,NA,13,TRBV6-2/TRBV6-3,TRBJ2-1,CASSSGSDNEQFF,TGTGCCAGCAGTTCTGGCTCCGACAATGAGCAGTTCTTC
NA,NA,14,TRBV28,TRBJ1-5,CASSLTRANQPQHF,TGTGCCAGCAGTTTAACCAGGGCCAATCAGCCCCAGCATTTT
NA,NA,15,TRBV4-1,TRBJ1-5,CASSLSSNSNQPQHF,TGCGCCAGCAGCTTGTCAAGTAATAGCAATCAGCCCCAGCATTTT
NA,NA,15,TRBV28,TRBJ2-1,CASTPTGSSYNEQFF,TGTGCCAGCACCCCCACCGGGAGCTCCTACAATGAGCAGTTCTTC
NA,NA,12,TRBV29-1,TRBJ1-1,CSAAGLNTEAFF,TGCAGCGCTGCCGGGTTGAACACTGAAGCTTTCTTT
NA,TRBD1,15,TRBV27,TRBJ2-7,CASSTTGYRGYEQYF,TGTGCCAGCAGTACGACAGGGTATAGGGGCTACGAGCAGTACTTC
NA,NA,11,TRBV7-9,TRBJ2-1,CASEPGDEQFF,TGTGCCAGCGAGCCGGGCGATGAGCAGTTCTTC